The next 7 T cell receptor beta chains were all read from a single sample in a study of T cell responses to AZD1222 COVID-19 vaccine. Method: immunoSEQ multiplex PCR; TCRdb's copy keeps in-frame clones and lacks some. The table includes roughly 92,000 clones, around 90% detected once. The sequences come from peripheral blood, collected 28 days after the second AZD1222 dose. The receptors come from an adult who received the AZD1222 COVID-19 vaccine.

CDR3: CASSLVLAGGLNEQFF. The CDR3 DNA reads as TGCGCCAGCAGCTTGGTCCTAGCGGGGGGGCTAAATGAGCAGTTCTTC. The chain uses TRBV5-1 and TRBJ2-1; 12 bases agree with TRBD2. This CDR3 spans 16 amino acids. The V and J ends lost 0 bases and 7 bases, in that order; junction bases with no gene match: 5. Germline V gene sequence: CDR1 SGHRS, CDR2 YFSETQ.

This clone was seen once. The chain is built from TRBV7-2 and TRBJ2-5; D call uncertain. The CDR3 runs to 14 residues. Looked up from germline, CDR1 is SGHTA and CDR2 is FQGNSA. With 1 base removed from V and 3 bases from J, the gap between germline ends came to 9 bases. The CDR3 sequence is CASSLGTAKETQYF. The CDR3 DNA sequence: TGTGCCAGCAGCTTAGGGACGGCAAAAGAGACCCAGTACTTC.

The gene calls are TRBV5-4 and TRBJ1-2, with a weak D call TRBD1 (5 bases). Germline CDR1 and CDR2: SGHNT and YYREEE (reference sequence). The V end was cut by 3 bases, the J end by 5 bases, with 14 bases between. The CDR3 is made up of 14 amino acids. CDR3 sequence (DNA): TGTGCCAGCAGCTACGGTGGGACGGATTATGGCTACACCTTC. Residues: CASSYGGTDYGYTF.

This CDR3 is CASRLVRGEKETQYF. DNA of the CDR3: TGTGCCAGCCGATTGGTGCGGGGGGAAAAAGAGACCCAGTACTTC. This chain connects TRBV6-5 to TRBJ2-5, with 8 bases that match TRBD2. J was trimmed by 3 bases and V by 8 bases; bases with no gene match: 11. Germline loops: CDR1 MNHEY, CDR2 SVGAGI. The CDR3 is 15 amino acids.

Here the CDR3 DNA reads TGTGCCAGCAGTGGGGTAGGGCGCAATCAGCCCCAGCATTTT. Its translation is CASSGVGRNQPQHF. This chain links TRBV2 with TRBJ1-5, with D unclear. The CDR3 spans 14 residues. Germline assignment: CDR1 SNHLY and CDR2 FYNNEI. The V end lost 4 bases, the J end lost 2 bases, and 9 bases lay between the germline ends. Variable domain in full (rest from reference TRBV2 and TRBJ1-5): EPEVTQTPSHQVTQMGQEVILRCVPISNHLYFYWYRQILGQKVEFLVSFYNNEISEKSEIFDDQFSVERPDGSNFTLKIRSTKLEDSAMYFCASSGVGRNQPQHFGDGTRLSIL.

The chain couples TRBV7-9 to TRBJ2-1; 9 bases agree with TRBD2. Germline V CDR1 and CDR2: SEHNR, FQNEAQ (reference sequence). Trimming took 5 bases from V and 10 from J; bases not matched to a gene: 15. The CDR3 spans 16 residues. The DNA for the CDR3 is TGTGCCAGCAGCCCGCCCGGGGCGGGGGGGTCTCTCGAGCAGTTCTTC. Amino acids: CASSPPGAGGSLEQFF.

This rearrangement joins TRBV7-9 to TRBJ1-1, with D perhaps matching TRBD1 (5 bases). The germline V gene has CDR1 SEHNR and CDR2 FQNEAQ (reference sequence). The V and J ends lost 5 bases and 7 bases respectively, with 14 bases between them. CDR3 length: 13 residues. The CDR3 sequence: CASSPTGTSEAFF. The DNA for the CDR3 is TGTGCCAGCAGCCCAACCGGGACTAGTGAAGCTTTCTTT.